The 18 T cell receptor beta chains presented below share a single source sample, sequenced in a study of metastatic and nonmetastatic thyroid tumors. Every patient underwent thyroid surgery untreated. TCRdb recomputed clones from the PCR reads via MiXCR. The repertoire holds about 40,000 clones, with approximately 10% as singletons. The sample taken for sequencing was blood. Every receptor here comes from a female donor with papillary thyroid cancer or a benign thyroid nodule (not recorded which). Some clones in this sample may be carry-over from other donors' samples.

This clone came up many times. V usage is TRBV11-3 and J usage is TRBJ2-2; 10 bases map to TRBD2. The length of the CDR3 is 17 residues. Germline CDR1 SGHNT, CDR2 YENEEA. V lost 1 base to trimming and J lost 6 bases; unmatched junction nucleotides: 8. This CDR3 is CASSLVLAGVSAGELFF. In DNA form, the CDR3 reads TGTGCCAGCAGCTTAGTCCTAGCGGGAGTGTCAGCCGGGGAGCTGTTTTTT. Based on the CDR3 plus reference TRBV11-3 and TRBJ2-2, the full variable domain is EAGVVQSPRYKIIEKKQPVAFWCNPISGHNTLYWYLQNLGQGPELLIRYENEEAVDDSQLPKDRFSAERLKGVDSTLKIQPAELGDSAVYLCASSLVLAGVSAGELFFGEGSRLTVL.

Worth noting for this clone: A much larger clone lies a single base off, so this may be a read error. The chain has TRBV3-1 and TRBJ2-7; D may be TRBD1 or TRBD2 (5 bases each). This CDR3 comprises 14 residues. CDR1 LGHDT and CDR2 YNNKEL come from the germline V gene (reference sequence). CDR3 residues: CASIQGTTDCEQYF. DNA of the CDR3: TGTGCCAGCATCCAAGGGACGACGGACTGCGAGCAGTACTTC.

This clone showed up many times. The chain links TRBV25-1 to TRBJ2-4, with D perhaps TRBD2 (5 bases). V shed 1 base and J shed 8 bases, with 15 bases lying between them. The CDR3 covers 15 residues. Germline CDR1 reads MGHDK; CDR2 reads SYGVNS. CDR3 in DNA: TGTGCCAGCAGTGAATTGGGAGCAATTGGGGACATTCAGTACTTC. Encoded protein: CASSELGAIGDIQYF.

This clone showed up just a few times. J is TRBJ2-3 and V is TRBV5-1; no clear D. From germline, CDR1 is SGHRS and CDR2 YFSETQ. This CDR3 has 13 residues. Trimming removed 0 bases at V and 2 bases at J, with 4 bases between. This CDR3 reads CASSLGATDTQYF. The CDR3 DNA is TGCGCCAGCAGCTTGGGGGCCACAGATACGCAGTATTTT.

This clone was recorded many times. The CDR3 region is CASSYTGSDEKLFF. CDR3 in DNA: TGTGCCAGCAGCTATACAGGGTCAGATGAAAAACTGTTTTTT. This sequence joins TRBV27 and TRBJ1-4; possibly TRBD1 for D (6 bases). In germline, CDR1 is MNHEY, CDR2 SMNVEV (reference sequence). The CDR3 is made up of 14 amino acids. Trimming stripped 6 bases from V and 6 bases from J, with 14 bases between. Drawing the rest from reference TRBV27 and TRBJ1-4, the complete variable domain is EAQVTQNPRYLITVTGKKLTVTCSQNMNHEYMSWYRQDPGLGLRQIYYSMNVEVTDKGDVPEGYKVSRKEKRNFPLILESPSPNQTSLYFCASSYTGSDEKLFFGSGTQLSVL.

This clone was seen many times. The V and J genes are TRBV28 and TRBJ2-2; 11 positions agree with TRBD1. The CDR3 has 16 amino acids. V shed 3 bases and J 4 bases; nucleotides not matched to a gene: 4. Germline CDR1 MDHEN, CDR2 SYDVKM. CDR3 DNA sequence: TGTGCCAGCAGTTTCTGGGGGACAGGGGGCACCGGGGAGCTGTTTTTT. This sequence encodes CASSFWGTGGTGELFF.

This clone appeared many times. The V and J genes are TRBV19 and TRBJ1-6; 9 bases line up with TRBD1. The V segment lost 5 bases and the J segment 12 bases; nucleotides outside the gene matches: 5. Germline-derived CDR1 and CDR2 are LNHDA and SQIVND (reference sequence). CDR3 length equals 13 residues. This CDR3 reads CASSEPGQGPLHF. In DNA form, the CDR3 reads TGTGCCAGTAGTGAGCCGGGACAGGGACCCCTCCACTTT.

The sample holds many counts of this clone. This chain joins TRBV30 and TRBJ2-2; D may be TRBD1 (5 bases). Trimming took off 4 bases at V and 5 bases at J, with 5 bases between the two ends. There are 11 residues in the CDR3. Germline V lookup: CDR1 GTSNPN, CDR2 SVGIG (reference sequence). The CDR3 nucleotides are TGTGCCTGGACAGGGACCGGGGAGCTGTTTTTT. This translates into CAWTGTGELFF.

This clone occurred many times. This chain connects TRBV29-1 to TRBJ1-2; D gene unclear. This CDR3 spans 14 amino acids. Germline-derived CDR1 and CDR2 are SQVTM and ANQGSEA. Trimming shortened V by 3 bases and J by 2 bases, and 13 bases separated the two germline ends. DNA of the CDR3: TGCAGCGTTGAGGCGCAGGCCCGAAACTATGGCTACACCTTC. Translation gives CSVEAQARNYGYTF.

This clone was recorded at least ten times. V and J are TRBV5-1 and TRBJ1-6, with D tentatively TRBD1 (6 bases). The CDR3 runs 16 residues. V was clipped by 4 bases and J by 5 bases, with 16 bases between them. Germline loops: CDR1 SGHRS, CDR2 YFSETQ. The CDR3 DNA reads as TGCGCCAGCAGCCCGGACCTCCAGGGGAATAATTCACCCCTCCACTTT. It codes for CASSPDLQGNNSPLHF.

Ten or more counts support this clone. The V gene is TRBV11-3, the J gene TRBJ2-3; tentative D call: TRBD2 (5 bases). CDR1 and CDR2 (germline): SGHNT, YENEEA. The CDR3 has 14 amino acids. Trimming stripped 5 bases from V and 0 bases from J, with 9 bases between. This CDR3 is CASSLATSTDTQYF. For the CDR3, the DNA is TGTGCCAGCAGCCTAGCAACTAGCACAGATACGCAGTATTTT.

This clone was counted many times. This chain links TRBV20-1 with TRBJ2-1, with TRBD1 identical over 7 bases. Germline V gene sequence: CDR1 DFQATT, CDR2 SNEGSKA (reference sequence). V shed 4 bases and J 8 bases; nucleotides not matched to a gene: 14. This CDR3 contains 15 residues. CDR3 loop: CSATRQGTDVDEQFF. As DNA, the CDR3 is TGCAGTGCTACACGACAGGGCACCGATGTGGATGAGCAGTTCTTC.

This clone was recorded many times. This rearrangement joins TRBV14 to TRBJ1-1, with D tentatively TRBD1 (5 bases). This CDR3 is built from 15 residues. Germline V gene data show CDR1 as SGHDN and CDR2 as FVKESK. The germline V and J ends were trimmed by 0 bases and 1 base, with 9 bases remaining between them. CDR3 loop: CASSQDRGGNTEAFF. DNA for the CDR3: TGTGCCAGCAGCCAAGACCGTGGGGGGAACACTGAAGCTTTCTTT. Using reference TRBV14 and TRBJ1-1 for the parts outside the CDR3, the full variable domain is EAGVTQFPSHSVIEKGQTVTLRCDPISGHDNLYWYRRVMGKEIKFLLHFVKESKQDESGMPNNRFLAERTGGTYSTLKVQPAELEDSGVYFCASSQDRGGNTEAFFGQGTRLTVV.

Many counts were recorded for this clone. The chain links TRBV5-4 to TRBJ2-1, with D possibly TRBD2 on 6 matching bases. CDR1 is SGHNT, CDR2 YYREEE, per germline (reference sequence). The V end was cut by 2 bases, the J end by 4 bases, with 13 bases between. The CDR3 has 15 amino acids. CDR3 DNA: TGTGCCAGCAGCTTCACGGGAGCGAGATACAATGAGCAGTTCTTC. Protein: CASSFTGARYNEQFF.

This clone was counted ten times or more. J is TRBJ2-7 and V is TRBV6-1; 10 positions match TRBD2. There are 15 residues in the CDR3. The V segment lost 5 bases and the J segment 0 bases; nucleotides outside the gene matches: 4. CDR1 and CDR2 from the germline V gene are MNHNS and SASEGT. The CDR3, as DNA: TGTGCCAGCAGTTTGACTAGCGGGCTCTCCTACGAGCAGTACTTC. Its translation: CASSLTSGLSYEQYF.

This clone has ten or more counts. A much more abundant neighbour one base away suggests this may be a read error. Other DNA sequences in this sample translate to the same CDR3. The chain carries TRBV20-1 and TRBJ2-1, with a weak D call TRBD1 (6 bases). There are 15 residues in the CDR3. Germline V gives CDR1 DFQATT, CDR2 SNEGSKA (reference sequence). The CDR3 nucleotides read TGCAGTGCTAGAGGAGAGCAGGGGCGGTGGGGTGAGCAGTTCTTT. This gives the protein CSARGEQGRWGEQFF.

This clone has at least ten counts. V and J are TRBV30 and TRBJ2-7, with D possibly called TRBD1 or TRBD2 (5 bases each). V was pared by 0 bases and J by 3 bases, with 12 bases between. From germline, CDR1 is GTSNPN and CDR2 SVGIG (reference sequence). The CDR3 has 14 residues. CDR3 DNA: TGTGCCTGGAGTGTTGGGGGTTTGGTCTACGAGCAGTACTTC. Translated, it gives CAWSVGGLVYEQYF.

The sample holds a few counts of this clone. This chain uses TRBV7-9 with TRBJ1-6; no reliable D call. The germline V gene has CDR1 SEHNR and CDR2 FQNEAQ (reference sequence). The CDR3 totals 12 residues. V was trimmed by 3 bases and J by 14 bases, leaving 11 bases between them. CDR3 sequence (DNA): TGTGCCAGCAGCTTTGATACTCGAACCCTCCACTTT. It specifies CASSFDTRTLHF.